This T cell receptor beta chain was sequenced for a study of blood T cells in healthy people across ages. Study outcomes and limitations: Versus aged donors, long-lived donors had higher diversity and more naive CD4+ cells.

This clonotype appeared many times. Its antigen remains unknown. Primers used in a second PCR of roughly 6 to 11 cycles were a sample-barcoded 5' primer and a J-beta primer mix. In TCRdb, the 5' RACE reads were re-called with MiXCR into one record per CDR3 protein. The sample records about 1.7 million distinct CDR3 sequences, roughly 27% being singletons. This clonotype was obtained from a woman in her thirties in good health. The sequenced sample was blood.

This CDR3 reads CASGTGYTF. CDR3 coding DNA: TGTGCCTCAGGGACTGGCTACACCTTC. The J gene is TRBJ1-2, the V gene TRBV19; D might be TRBD1 (5 bases). V was pared by 11 bases and J by 7 bases, with 8 bases between. Germline loops: CDR1 LNHDA, CDR2 SQIVND (reference sequence). CDR3 size: 9 residues. Looking up the rest from reference TRBV19 and TRBJ1-2 gives the full variable domain: DGGITQSPKYLFRKEGQNVTLSCEQNLNHDAMYWYRQDPGQGLRLIYYSQIVNDFQKGDIAEGYSVSREKKESFPLTVTSAQKNPTAFYLCASGTGYTFGSGTRLTVV.